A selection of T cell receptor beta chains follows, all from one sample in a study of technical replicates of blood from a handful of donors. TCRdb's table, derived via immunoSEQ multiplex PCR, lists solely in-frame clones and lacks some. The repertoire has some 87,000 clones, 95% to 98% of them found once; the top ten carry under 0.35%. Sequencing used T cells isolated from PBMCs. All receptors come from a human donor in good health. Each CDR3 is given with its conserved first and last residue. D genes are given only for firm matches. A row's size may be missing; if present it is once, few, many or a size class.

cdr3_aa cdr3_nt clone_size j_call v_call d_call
CASSIVAGGPLQETQYF TGTGCCAGTAGTATAGTCGCGGGAGGACCCCTTCAAGAGACCCAGTACTTC - TRBJ2-5 TRBV19 TRBD2
CASSRQDRADTQYF TGTGCCAGCAGCCGACAGGACAGGGCGGATACGCAGTATTTT once TRBJ2-3 TRBV5-4 TRBD1
CASSSQGSQETQYF TGTGCCAGCAGCTCTCAGGGAAGCCAAGAGACCCAGTACTTC - TRBJ2-5 TRBV5-4 -
CASTLTSGDYEQYF TGCGCCAGCACCCTGACTAGCGGAGACTACGAGCAGTACTTC - TRBJ2-7 TRBV5-1 TRBD2
CASSQGVAYNNEQFF TGCGCCAGCAGCCAAGGTGTAGCGTATAACAATGAGCAGTTCTTC - TRBJ2-1 TRBV4-1 -
CASGTGQGEAEAFF TGCGCCAGCGGTACTGGACAGGGGGAAGCTGAAGCTTTCTTT - TRBJ1-1 TRBV5-1 TRBD1
CASSSNRHLNEKLFF TGTGCCAGCAGTTCTAACCGACATCTTAATGAAAAACTGTTTTTT - TRBJ1-4 TRBV27 -
CASSTTSGRGTDTQYF TGTGCCAGCAGTACCACTAGCGGGAGGGGCACAGATACGCAGTATTTT - TRBJ2-3 TRBV2 TRBD2
CASSSEDYEQYF TGTGCCAGCAGCAGTGAGGACTACGAGCAGTACTTC - TRBJ2-7 TRBV11-1 -
CASKEAGYNEQFF TGTGCCAGCAAGGAAGCGGGCTACAATGAGCAGTTCTTC - TRBJ2-1 TRBV5-4 -
CASSMQGQTEAFF TGTGCCAGTAGTATGCAGGGGCAGACTGAAGCTTTCTTT - TRBJ1-1 TRBV19 -
CASIYQGWLGNQPQHF TGTGCCAGTATTTACCAGGGGTGGTTAGGCAATCAGCCCCAGCATTTT - TRBJ1-5 TRBV19 -
CATSRGDRLFSGNTIYF TGTGCCACCAGCAGAGGGGACAGGCTATTCTCTGGAAACACCATATATTTT - TRBJ1-3 TRBV15 TRBD1
CASSLTGSGNQPQHF TGTGCCAGCAGCCTTACGGGAAGTGGCAATCAGCCCCAGCATTTT - TRBJ1-5 TRBV28 -
CASSLGLAGTLETQYF TGTGCCAGCAGCTTAGGGCTAGCGGGGACCCTGGAGACCCAGTACTTC - TRBJ2-5 TRBV7-3 TRBD2
CASSFGTTGELFF TGTGCCAGCAGCTTCGGGACTACCGGGGAGCTGTTTTTT - TRBJ2-2 TRBV7-9 -
CASSQGLAGVMTDTQYF TGCGCCAGCAGCCAAGGGCTAGCGGGAGTCATGACAGATACGCAGTATTTT - TRBJ2-3 TRBV4-1 TRBD2
CASSVGQREQDTQYF TGTGCCAGCAGCGTAGGTCAGCGGGAACAAGATACGCAGTATTTT - TRBJ2-3 TRBV9 TRBD2
CASSQDPRGDEQYF TGCGCCAGCAGCCAAGATCCTCGGGGGGACGAGCAGTACTTC - TRBJ2-7 TRBV4-3 TRBD2
CASSQGDREQFF TGTGCCAGTAGTCAGGGGGACAGAGAGCAGTTCTTC - TRBJ2-1 TRBV19 TRBD1
CASSAPGQSFMNTEAFF TGTGCCAGCAGTGCCCCCGGACAGAGTTTTATGAACACTGAAGCTTTCTTT - TRBJ1-1 TRBV14 -
CASSSGHTYQPQHF TGTGCCAGCAGCTCTGGACACACTTATCAGCCCCAGCATTTT - TRBJ1-5 TRBV5-8 -
CASSWQRYNEQFF TGTGCCAGCAGCTGGCAGCGGTACAATGAGCAGTTCTTC - TRBJ2-1 TRBV11-3 -
CASRGTGGVYEQYF TGTGCCAGCAGAGGAACAGGGGGCGTGTACGAGCAGTACTTC - TRBJ2-7 TRBV28 TRBD1
CASSLRAGANVLTF TGTGCCAGCAGCTTGAGAGCTGGGGCCAACGTCCTGACTTTC - TRBJ2-6 TRBV5-4 -
CASSRAGVSTDTQYF TGTGCCAGCAGTAGGGCGGGAGTATCGACAGATACGCAGTATTTT - TRBJ2-3 TRBV6-5 TRBD2
CAIHGGPLEQYF TGTGCCATCCACGGAGGGCCCTTGGAGCAGTACTTC - TRBJ2-7 TRBV28 -
CASRRTGFDEQYF TGCGCCAGCAGAAGGACAGGGTTCGACGAGCAGTACTTC - TRBJ2-7 TRBV5-1 TRBD1
CASSPGEGWSNVVVYGYTF TGTGCCAGCAGCCCAGGAGAGGGTTGGTCGAACGTAGTGGTCTATGGCTACACCTTC - TRBJ1-2 TRBV7-9 -
CASSLGLDTDTQYF TGCGCCAGCAGCTTAGGACTAGATACAGATACGCAGTATTTT - TRBJ2-3 TRBV5-1 TRBD2
CASSVPSQGARIEAFF TGTGCCAGCAGCGTACCCTCCCAGGGGGCGAGGATTGAAGCTTTCTTT - TRBJ1-1 TRBV9 TRBD1